The source of this T cell receptor beta chain is a study of blood T cells in healthy people across ages. Next came a second PCR, run for roughly 7 to 12 cycles, which used a sample-barcoded 5' primer along with a J-beta primer mix. TCRdb analysed the 5' RACE reads with MiXCR anew, one entry per CDR3 protein. The sample shows about 690,000 distinct CDR3 sequences, 40% to 50% of them seen only once. Trimming removed 2 bases from V and 2 bases from J, with 10 bases in between. From germline, CDR1 is MNHEY and CDR2 SMNVEV (reference sequence). The CDR3 runs 15 residues. This chain joins TRBV27 and TRBJ2-1; D remains unclear. Sample: blood. This sequence was found in a man older than 75 in good health. Here the CDR3 reads CASSLGQIPYNEQFF. CDR3 nucleotide sequence: TGTGCCAGCAGTTTAGGGCAAATTCCCTACAATGAGCAGTTCTTC.